The rows below give T cell receptor beta chains drawn from one sample of a study of radiation and T cells in renal cell carcinoma. Sequencing used immunoSEQ multiplex PCR; TCRdb keeps in-frame clones, though not all of them. Counted here are about 150,000 clones, around 89% occurring once; the ten biggest clones make up around 4%. Sample: blood, taken from a patient whose treatment included radiotherapy and nephrectomy. Receptors were obtained from a woman in her seventies with renal cell carcinoma. CDR3s include the opening cysteine and the closing phenylalanine or tryptophan. The order of the fields is J gene, V gene, D gene, clone size, CDR3 DNA, CDR3 protein. The D gene is left open where the match is weak. Only some rows state a clone size, as once, few, many or a class for expanded clones.

TRBJ2-5 TRBV30 NA NA TGTGCCTGGCAAGCGTCGGCCGAGACCCAGTACTTC CAWQASAETQYF
TRBJ1-6 TRBV5-6 NA NA TGTGCCAGCAGGCAGGCCAGGGGCCTCTATAATTCACCCCTCCACTTT CASRQARGLYNSPLHF
TRBJ1-1 TRBV6-5 NA NA TGTGCCAGCAGTGGTCCGGGACACGAGAACACTGAAGCTTTCTTT CASSGPGHENTEAFF
TRBJ2-3 TRBV9 NA NA TGTGCCAGCAGCGTCCTAGGGCTTAGCACAGATACGCAGTATTTT CASSVLGLSTDTQYF
TRBJ1-5 TRBV10-3 NA NA TGTGCCATCAGTGAGGCTCAACCTGGGAGCAATCAGCCCCAGCATTTT CAISEAQPGSNQPQHF
TRBJ2-7 TRBV10-3 NA NA TGTGCCACCTCCCTCCGGAGAGAGCAGTACTTC CATSLRREQYF
TRBJ1-2 TRBV9 TRBD1 NA TGTGCCAGCAGCCCTACGCAACAGGGGGAACCGTCCAGCGGCTACACCTTC CASSPTQQGEPSSGYTF
TRBJ1-4 TRBV28 TRBD1 NA TGTGCCAGCAGTTACGCCGGGACAGTCAATGAAAAACTGTTTTTT CASSYAGTVNEKLFF
TRBJ2-6 TRBV4-3 NA once TGCGCCAGCAGCCTGAGCTCGGGACACACTGGGGCCAACGTCCTGACTTTC CASSLSSGHTGANVLTF
TRBJ2-5 TRBV28 TRBD1 NA TGTGCCAGCAGGTGGAGACAGGGGGTATCGCGAGAGACCCAGTACTTC CASRWRQGVSRETQYF
TRBJ2-2 TRBV5-1 TRBD1 NA TGCGCCAGCAGCTACACAGGGGGGTCTGGCACCGGGGAGCTGTTTTTT CASSYTGGSGTGELFF
TRBJ2-3 TRBV5-1 TRBD2 NA TGCGCCAGCAGCTCGTATCCGGGACTAGCAACAGATACGCAGTATTTT CASSSYPGLATDTQYF
TRBJ2-3 TRBV6-6 NA NA TGTGCCAGCAGTACCCCAGGGGTTGTAGATACGCAGTATTTT CASSTPGVVDTQYF
TRBJ2-1 TRBV5-1 TRBD1 NA TGCGCCAGCAGCTACTCCCCGGACAGGGGCAATGAGCAGTTCTTC CASSYSPDRGNEQFF
TRBJ2-7 TRBV4-2 NA NA TGTGCCAGCAGCCAAGATCGGGGGACCTACGAGCAGTACTTC CASSQDRGTYEQYF
TRBJ1-5 TRBV7-9 NA NA TGTGCCAGCAGCTTATCCGGGGTCTATAGCAATCAGCCCCAGCATTTT CASSLSGVYSNQPQHF
TRBJ1-2 TRBV19 TRBD1 NA TGTGCCAGTGAACAGGGGCAAAGGGGCTATGGCTACACCTTC CASEQGQRGYGYTF